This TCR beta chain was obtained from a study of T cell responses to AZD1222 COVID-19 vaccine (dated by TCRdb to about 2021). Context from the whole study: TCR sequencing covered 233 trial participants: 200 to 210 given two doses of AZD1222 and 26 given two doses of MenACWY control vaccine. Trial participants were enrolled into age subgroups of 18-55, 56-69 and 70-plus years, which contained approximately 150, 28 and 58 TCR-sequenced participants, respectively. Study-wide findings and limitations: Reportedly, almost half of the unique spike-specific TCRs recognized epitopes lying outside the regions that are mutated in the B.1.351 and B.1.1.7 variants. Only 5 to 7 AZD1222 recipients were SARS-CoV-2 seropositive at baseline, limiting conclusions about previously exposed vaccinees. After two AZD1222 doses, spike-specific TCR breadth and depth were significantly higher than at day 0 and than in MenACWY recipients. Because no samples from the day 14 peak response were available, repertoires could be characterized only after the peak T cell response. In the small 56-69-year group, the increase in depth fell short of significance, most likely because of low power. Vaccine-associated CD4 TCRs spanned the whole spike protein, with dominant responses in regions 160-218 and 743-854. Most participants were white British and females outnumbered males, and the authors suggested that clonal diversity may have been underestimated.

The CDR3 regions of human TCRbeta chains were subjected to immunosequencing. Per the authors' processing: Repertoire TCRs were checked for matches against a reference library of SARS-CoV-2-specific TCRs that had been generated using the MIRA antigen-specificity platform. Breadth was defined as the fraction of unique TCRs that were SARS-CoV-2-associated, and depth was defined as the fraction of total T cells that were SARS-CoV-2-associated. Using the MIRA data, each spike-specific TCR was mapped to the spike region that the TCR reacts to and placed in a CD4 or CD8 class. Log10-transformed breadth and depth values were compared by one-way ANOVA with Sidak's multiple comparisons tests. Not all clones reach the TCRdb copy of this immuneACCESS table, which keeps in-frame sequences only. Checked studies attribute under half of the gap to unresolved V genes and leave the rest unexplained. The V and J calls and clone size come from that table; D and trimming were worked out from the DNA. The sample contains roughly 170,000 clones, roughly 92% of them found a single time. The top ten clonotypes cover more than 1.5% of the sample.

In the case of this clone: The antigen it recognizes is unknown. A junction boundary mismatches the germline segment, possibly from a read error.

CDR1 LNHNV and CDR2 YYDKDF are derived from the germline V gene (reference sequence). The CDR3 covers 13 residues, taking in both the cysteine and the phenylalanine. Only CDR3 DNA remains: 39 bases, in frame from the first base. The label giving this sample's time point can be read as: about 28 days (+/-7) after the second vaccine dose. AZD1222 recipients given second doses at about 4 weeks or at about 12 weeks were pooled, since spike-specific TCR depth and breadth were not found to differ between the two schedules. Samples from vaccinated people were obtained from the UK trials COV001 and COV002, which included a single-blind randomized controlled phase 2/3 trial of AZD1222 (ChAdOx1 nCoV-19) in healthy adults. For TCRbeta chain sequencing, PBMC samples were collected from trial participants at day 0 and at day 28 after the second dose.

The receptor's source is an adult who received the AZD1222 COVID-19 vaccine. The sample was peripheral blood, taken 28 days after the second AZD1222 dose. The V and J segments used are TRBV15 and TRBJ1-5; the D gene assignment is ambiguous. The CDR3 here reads CATSTHPSGPWDF. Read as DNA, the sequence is TGTGCCACCAGCACGCACCCGTCTGGGCCTTGGGATTTT.